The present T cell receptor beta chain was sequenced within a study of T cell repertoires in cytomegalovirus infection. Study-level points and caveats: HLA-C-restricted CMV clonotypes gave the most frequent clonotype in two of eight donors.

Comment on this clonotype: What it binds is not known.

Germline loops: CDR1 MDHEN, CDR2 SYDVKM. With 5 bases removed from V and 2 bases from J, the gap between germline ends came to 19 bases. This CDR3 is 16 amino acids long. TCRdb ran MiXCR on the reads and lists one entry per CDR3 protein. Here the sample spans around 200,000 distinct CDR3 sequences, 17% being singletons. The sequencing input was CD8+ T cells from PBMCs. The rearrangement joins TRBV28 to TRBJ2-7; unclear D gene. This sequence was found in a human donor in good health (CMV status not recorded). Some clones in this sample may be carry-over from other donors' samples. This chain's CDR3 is CASSLLLDGLPYEQYF. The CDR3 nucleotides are TGTGCCAGCAGTCTCCTCCTAGACGGGCTCCCCTACGAGCAGTACTTC.